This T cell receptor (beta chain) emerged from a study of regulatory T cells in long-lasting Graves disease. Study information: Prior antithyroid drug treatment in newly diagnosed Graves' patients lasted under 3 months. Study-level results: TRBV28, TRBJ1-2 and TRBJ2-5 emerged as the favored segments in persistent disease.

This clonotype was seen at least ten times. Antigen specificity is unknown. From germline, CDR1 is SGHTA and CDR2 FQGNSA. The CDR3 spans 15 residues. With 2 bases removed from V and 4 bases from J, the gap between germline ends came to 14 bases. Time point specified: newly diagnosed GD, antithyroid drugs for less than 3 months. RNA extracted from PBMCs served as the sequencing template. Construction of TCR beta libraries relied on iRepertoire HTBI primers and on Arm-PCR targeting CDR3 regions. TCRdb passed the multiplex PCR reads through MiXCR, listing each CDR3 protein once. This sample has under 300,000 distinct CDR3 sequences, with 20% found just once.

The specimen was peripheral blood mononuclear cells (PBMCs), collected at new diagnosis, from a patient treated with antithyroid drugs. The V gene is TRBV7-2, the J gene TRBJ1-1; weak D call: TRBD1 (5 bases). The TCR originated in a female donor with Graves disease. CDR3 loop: CASSLHGATGTEAFF. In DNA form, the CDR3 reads TGTGCCAGCAGCTTACACGGGGCGACCGGCACTGAAGCTTTCTTT.